This TCR beta chain was captured in a study of CD8 T cells in Susac syndrome. Sequencing of TCR beta was carried out in blood CD8+ and CD4+ T cells. FACS was used to enrich TEMRA cells, whereas the CD8+ and CD4+ T cells were obtained by negative isolation. CDR1 and CDR2 (germline): SNHLY, FYNNEI. The CDR3 contains 17 residues. With 2 bases removed from V and 0 bases from J, the gap between germline ends came to 13 bases. Study-wide results and caveats: Individuals included in the TCR sequencing and HLA analysis were acknowledged by the study to be relatively few in number.

For this clonotype: Its antigen is as yet unknown.

Random hexamers were used to reverse transcribe an amount of roughly 0.5 to 1 ug RNA. Amplification of TCR beta CDR3 spanned 54 Vbeta and 13 Jbeta via immunoSEQ multiplex PCR. TCRdb reprocessed the immunoSEQ multiplex PCR reads via MiXCR and lists one record per CDR3 protein. The sample has about 120,000 distinct CDR3 sequences; 85% to 95% are singletons. This TCR derives from a human donor with multiple sclerosis. Sequencing was carried out using CD4+ T cells from PBMCs. The chain combines TRBV2 with TRBJ1-4; D unresolved. CDR3 amino acids: CASSELGRQTTNEKLFF. CDR3 DNA: TGTGCCAGCAGTGAACTAGGCAGGCAAACAACTAATGAAAAACTGTTTTTT.